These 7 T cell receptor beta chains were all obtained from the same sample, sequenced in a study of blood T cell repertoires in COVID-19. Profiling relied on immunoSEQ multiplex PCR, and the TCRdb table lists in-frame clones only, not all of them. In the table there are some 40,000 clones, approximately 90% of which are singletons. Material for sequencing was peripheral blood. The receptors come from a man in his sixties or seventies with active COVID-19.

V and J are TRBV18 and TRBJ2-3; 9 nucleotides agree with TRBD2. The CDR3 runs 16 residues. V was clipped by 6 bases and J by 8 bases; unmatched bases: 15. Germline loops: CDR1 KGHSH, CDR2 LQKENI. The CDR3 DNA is TGTGCCAGCTCCCCCGAACGGGTAGCGGGAGCCAGTACGCAGTATTTT. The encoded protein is CASSPERVAGASTQYF.

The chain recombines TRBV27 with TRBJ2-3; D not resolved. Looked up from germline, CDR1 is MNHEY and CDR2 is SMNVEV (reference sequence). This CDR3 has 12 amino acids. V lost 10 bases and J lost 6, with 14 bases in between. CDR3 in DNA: TGTGCCACCGCGGAATTTTCCGATACGCAGTATTTT. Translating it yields CATAEFSDTQYF.

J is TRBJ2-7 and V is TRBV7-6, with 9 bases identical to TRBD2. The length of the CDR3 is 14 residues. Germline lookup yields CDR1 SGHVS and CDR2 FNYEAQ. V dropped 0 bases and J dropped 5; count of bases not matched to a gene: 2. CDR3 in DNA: TGTGCCAGCAGCTTAGCCGGCGGGAGGGACGAGCAGTACTTC. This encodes CASSLAGGRDEQYF. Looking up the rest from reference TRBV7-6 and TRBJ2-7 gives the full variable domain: GAGVSQSPRYKVTKRGQDVALRCDPISGHVSLYWYRQALGQGPEFLTYFNYEAQQDKSGLPNDRFSAERPEGSISTLTIQRTEQRDSAMYRCASSLAGGRDEQYFGPGTRLTVT.

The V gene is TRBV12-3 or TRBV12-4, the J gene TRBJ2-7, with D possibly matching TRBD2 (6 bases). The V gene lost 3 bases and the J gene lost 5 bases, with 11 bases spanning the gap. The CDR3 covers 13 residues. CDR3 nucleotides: TGTGCCAGCAGTTTGGAGGGGTTCAACGAGCAGTACTTC. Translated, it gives CASSLEGFNEQYF.

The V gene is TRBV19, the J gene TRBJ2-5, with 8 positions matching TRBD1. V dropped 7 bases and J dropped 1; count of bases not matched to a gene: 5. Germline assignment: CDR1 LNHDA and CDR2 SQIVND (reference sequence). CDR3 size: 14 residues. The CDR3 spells CASTETGAQETQYF. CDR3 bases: TGTGCCAGTACCGAGACAGGGGCCCAAGAGACCCAGTACTTC. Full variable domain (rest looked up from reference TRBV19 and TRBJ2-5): DGGITQSPKYLFRKEGQNVTLSCEQNLNHDAMYWYRQDPGQGLRLIYYSQIVNDFQKGDIAEGYSVSREKKESFPLTVTSAQKNPTAFYLCASTETGAQETQYFGPGTRLLVL.

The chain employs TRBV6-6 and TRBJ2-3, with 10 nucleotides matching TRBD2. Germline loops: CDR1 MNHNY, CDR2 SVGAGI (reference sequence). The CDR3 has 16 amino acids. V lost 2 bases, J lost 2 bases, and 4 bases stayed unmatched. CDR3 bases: TGTGCCAGCAGTTACGGACTAGCGGCGTACACAGATACGCAGTATTTT. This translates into CASSYGLAAYTDTQYF.

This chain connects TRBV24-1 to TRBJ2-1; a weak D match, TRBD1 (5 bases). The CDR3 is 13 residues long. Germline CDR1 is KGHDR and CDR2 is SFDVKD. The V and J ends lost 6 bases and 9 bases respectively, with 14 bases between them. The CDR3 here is CATSYRGYGEQFF. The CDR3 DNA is TGTGCCACCAGTTATAGGGGTTACGGTGAGCAGTTCTTC.